Below, one TCR beta chain is given with its context. Its antigen is still unknown. The sample comes from a study of T cell responses to AZD1222 COVID-19 vaccine. General study findings and limits: Targets within unmutated variant regions were reportedly found for nearly half of spike-specific TCRs. Clonal diversity was possibly underestimated, and white British individuals and females predominated among donors. Every sample of the repertoires postdated the peak T cell response. An increase in Spike-specific TCR breadth and depth was observed after two AZD1222 doses.

Profiled with immunoSEQ multiplex PCR; TCRdb holds only in-frame clones, not every one. The sample contains tens of thousands of clones, 85% to 90% of which appear only once. The CDR3 runs to 19 residues. Trimming removed 2 bases from V and 1 base from J, with 24 bases in between. Germline V CDR1 and CDR2: MGHRA, YSYEKL. This receptor was identified in an adult in good health. The rearrangement uses TRBV4-1 and TRBJ2-7; tentative D call: TRBD1 (5 bases). This specimen was peripheral blood, taken on day 0 of AZD1222 vaccination. In DNA form, the CDR3 reads TGCGCCAGCAGCCAAATATGGCCTCTAGGCAGGGTGGCTTCCTACGAGCAGTACTTC. Protein: CASSQIWPLGRVASYEQYF.